This T cell receptor beta chain was retrieved from a study of cytomegalovirus exposure and HLA in healthy donors. On this clone: Its antigen is undetermined.

Germline V gives CDR1 MNHEY, CDR2 SVGAGI. V was shortened by 7 bases and J by 8 bases, with 20 bases between the two germline ends. The CDR3 is 15 amino acids. Study conclusions and caveats: Links to common viral pathogens appeared, in a later analysis, for several of the most significant clusters.

The PCR made use of 60 Vbeta and 13 Jbeta primers. The table came from immunoSEQ multiplex PCR; TCRdb's copy has only in-frame clones and leaves some out. Here the sample spans some 150,000 clones, 79% being singletons. This chain uses TRBV6-5 with TRBJ1-4; D is possibly TRBD1 (6 bases). The sample taken for sequencing was PBMCs. This TCR derives from a middle-aged woman in good health and CMV-seropositive. The chain's CDR3 is CASTQTGLRDEKLFF. CDR3 in DNA: TGTGCCAGCACACAAACAGGGTTAAGGGACGAAAAACTGTTTTTT.